The 12 T cell receptor beta chains below come from one sample, sequenced in a study of cytomegalovirus exposure and HLA in healthy donors (TCRdb year 2017). The method behind the library was the immunoSEQ multiplex PCR assay. A mixture of 60 forward primers for TCR Vbeta segments and 13 reverse primers for TCR Jbeta segments was used in the multiplex PCR. The source is immuneACCESS, and TCRdb retained only in-frame sequences with V and J called. Part of the clones is not carried over; for the studies checked, unresolved V genes explain less than half of this, and the remainder is unexplained. The sample records approximately 93,000 clones, over 60% of which are singletons. In total, the top ten clones hold around 3% of the sample. The sequenced material came from PBMCs. The receptors were gathered from a male donor in good health and CMV-seropositive.

J is TRBJ2-4 and V is TRBV6-1, with D maybe TRBD2 (6 bases). V lost 8 bases and J lost 2, with 16 bases in between. Germline CDR1 and CDR2: MNHNS and SASEGT. CDR3 length: 15 amino acids. This CDR3 is CASSRVGGTKNIQYF. The CDR3, as DNA: TGTGCCAGCTCCAGGGTGGGGGGTACCAAAAACATTCAGTACTTC.

The chain couples TRBV5-1 to TRBJ1-6, with TRBD1 matching over 7 bases. The germline V gene encodes CDR1 SGHRS and CDR2 YFSETQ. The CDR3 is 16 amino acids. V lost 3 bases to trimming and J lost 5 bases; unmatched junction nucleotides: 8. The CDR3 spells CASSSSGGRNNSPLHF. The CDR3 nucleotides read TGCGCCAGCAGCTCCTCAGGGGGAAGGAATAATTCACCCCTCCACTTT.

The chain couples TRBV6-1 to TRBJ2-7, with 10 nucleotides matching TRBD1. V was pared by 1 base and J by 7 bases, with 4 bases of the junction left unmatched. Per the germline V gene, CDR1 is MNHNS and CDR2 is SASEGT. The CDR3 extends over 14 amino acids. The CDR3 DNA follows: TGTGCCAGCAGTGAAGGGACAGGGGGAAGTGAGCAGTACTTC. It is translated as CASSEGTGGSEQYF.

The V gene is TRBV6-1, the J gene TRBJ1-4, with 7 bases matching TRBD1. CDR3 length: 15 amino acids. V shed 4 bases and J 4 bases; nucleotides not matched to a gene: 6. The germline CDR1 and CDR2 sequences are MNHNS and SASEGT. CDR3 amino acids: CASSVNPGGNEKLFF. The CDR3 region has the DNA TGTGCCAGCAGTGTAAACCCAGGGGGTAATGAAAAACTGTTTTTT.

V gene TRBV18 combines with J gene TRBJ1-5; 8 bases are shared with TRBD1. The CDR3 spans 16 residues. The germline V gene has CDR1 KGHSH and CDR2 LQKENI. Trimming at V came to 3 bases and at J to 1 base, leaving 5 bases not matched to a gene. This CDR3 is CASSPQGAGSNQPQHF. CDR3 DNA sequence: TGTGCCAGCTCACCCCAGGGGGCTGGGAGCAATCAGCCCCAGCATTTT.

The chain couples TRBV4-1 to TRBJ2-1; 10 nucleotides line up with TRBD2. The CDR3 covers 17 residues. Unmatched junction bases numbered 6, after V lost 4 bases and J lost 0 bases. The germline CDR1 and CDR2 sequences are MGHRA and YSYEKL. CDR3 bases: TGCGCCAGCAGCCGTCTAGCGGGGGCCTTCTCCTACAATGAGCAGTTCTTC. It is translated as CASSRLAGAFSYNEQFF.

The chain couples TRBV11-2 to TRBJ2-7; perhaps TRBD1 as D (6 bases). Germline values: CDR1 SGHAT, CDR2 FQNNGV. Trimming shortened V by 3 bases and J by 6 bases, and 9 bases separated the two germline ends. The CDR3 loop spans 12 amino acids. As DNA, the CDR3 is TGTGCCAGCAGCTTCTTCAGGGGCGAGCAGTACTTC. It translates to CASSFFRGEQYF. The complete variable domain, with remaining parts taken from reference TRBV11-2 and TRBJ2-7, reads EAGVAQSPRYKIIEKRQSVAFWCNPISGHATLYWYQQILGQGPKLLIQFQNNGVVDDSQLPKDRFSAERLKGVDSTLKIQPAKLEDSAVYLCASSFFRGEQYFGPGTRLTVT.

This chain links TRBV27 with TRBJ2-2, with D possibly being TRBD1 (6 bases). There are 11 residues in the CDR3. The ends were cut back, 9 bases at V and 6 bases at J, with 8 bases in the middle. Germline CDR1 reads MNHEY; CDR2 reads SMNVEV (reference sequence). The CDR3 spells CASQGSGELFF. CDR3 coding DNA: TGTGCCAGTCAGGGGTCCGGGGAGCTGTTTTTT.

The V call is TRBV6-5, the J call TRBJ2-7, with D maybe TRBD1 (6 bases). The V end was cut by 5 bases, the J end by 4 bases, with 12 bases between. This CDR3 contains 13 residues. The germline V gene encodes CDR1 MNHEY and CDR2 SVGAGI. CDR3 region: CASSPAQGYEQYF. The CDR3 DNA is TGTGCCAGCAGTCCAGCACAGGGTTACGAGCAGTACTTC.

The V call is TRBV11-3, the J call TRBJ2-3; 7 bases map to TRBD1. The germline V gene encodes CDR1 SGHNT and CDR2 YENEEA. The CDR3 covers 15 residues. V lost 5 bases, J lost 1 base, and 6 bases stayed unmatched. The CDR3 nucleotides are TGTGCCAGCAGCGCACAGGGGTGGGGCACAGATACGCAGTATTTT. Translating gives CASSAQGWGTDTQYF.

A few counts support this clone. The chain recombines TRBV29-1 with TRBJ1-1; no definite D call. From germline, CDR1 is SQVTM and CDR2 ANQGSEA. The length of the CDR3 is 11 residues. Trimming took off 5 bases at V and 11 bases at J, with 15 bases between the two ends. CDR3 sequence (DNA): TGCAGCGTTTCGAACATGATGGGCGCTTTCTTT. Encoded protein: CSVSNMMGAFF.

The chain carries TRBV25-1 and TRBJ2-2, with 7 bases matching TRBD2. The V segment lost 2 bases and the J segment 6 bases; nucleotides outside the gene matches: 3. The CDR3 consists of 14 residues. Germline values: CDR1 MGHDK, CDR2 SYGVNS. The CDR3 nucleotides read TGTGCCAGCAGTGAAAGGGGAGGGGCCGGGGAGCTGTTTTTT. Residues: CASSERGGAGELFF.